This T cell receptor (beta chain) was identified during a study of T cell clonality in common variable immunodeficiency. Broader study findings: Reportedly, TCR beta sequences from common variable immunodeficiency showed fewer deletions and N-nucleotide insertions.

Germline CDR1 and CDR2: SEHNR and FQNEAQ (reference sequence). V shed 2 bases and J 6 bases; nucleotides not matched to a gene: 5. The length of the CDR3 is 15 residues. Of CVID subjects, some 15 were female and about 28 male, mean age 40. CVID subjects had received replacement immunoglobulin for at least one year. Note on this clone: The antigen is unknown. The read comes to an end 3 residues before the CDR3 does, leaving the germline J gene to fill in the end.

Data came from immunoSEQ multiplex PCR; TCRdb stores just in-frame clones and leaves some out. The sample has 25,000 or so clones, none seen only once; the top ten hold about 9.2%. The V and J genes are TRBV7-9 and TRBJ2-3; 10 positions match TRBD2. This TCR derives from a human donor with common variable immunodeficiency. Input material: peripheral blood mononuclear cells. The CDR3 sequence is CASSLSGTSVDTQYF. CDR3 DNA (partial): TGTGCCAGCAGCTTATCCGGGACTAGCGTGGATACG.